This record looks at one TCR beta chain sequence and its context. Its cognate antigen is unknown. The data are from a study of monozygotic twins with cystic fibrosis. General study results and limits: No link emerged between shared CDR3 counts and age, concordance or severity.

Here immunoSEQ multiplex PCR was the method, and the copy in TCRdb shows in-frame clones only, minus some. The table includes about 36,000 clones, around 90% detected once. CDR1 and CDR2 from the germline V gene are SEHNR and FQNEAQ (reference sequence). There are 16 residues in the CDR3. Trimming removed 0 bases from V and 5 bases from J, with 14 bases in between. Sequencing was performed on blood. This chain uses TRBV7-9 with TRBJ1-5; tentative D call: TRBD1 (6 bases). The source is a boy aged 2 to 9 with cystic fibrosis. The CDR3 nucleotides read TGTGCCAGCAGCTTAGCACAGGGAAATTGGGATCAGCCCCAGCATTTT. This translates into CASSLAQGNWDQPQHF.